This T cell receptor (beta chain) came from a study of cytomegalovirus exposure and HLA in healthy donors. Findings of the study overall: It is likely that the observed cluster of highly shared sequence variants was a sequencing artifact.

CDR1 is SGHRS, CDR2 YFSETQ, per germline. This CDR3 comprises 15 residues. Primers: 60 Vbeta forward and 13 Jbeta reverse. Only in-frame clones appear in the TCRdb table, and some are missing; sequencing was by immunoSEQ multiplex PCR. The sample has around 91,000 clones; 78% are singletons. As concerns this clone: Its target is not known. The junction shows a germline mismatch at one end, possibly a read error.

V is TRBV5-1 and J is TRBJ2-6; TRBD1 might be the D (5 bases). The sample taken for sequencing was PBMCs. The source is a male donor in good health and CMV-seropositive. CDR3 in amino acids: CASSFQGSEANVLTF. CDR3 DNA sequence: TGCGCCAGCAGCTTTCAGGGCTCTGAGGCCAACGTCCTGACTTTC. Supplemented by reference TRBV5-1 and TRBJ2-6, the full variable domain reads KAGVTQTPRYLIKTRGQQVTLSCSPISGHRSVSWYQQTPGQGLQFLFEYFSETQRNKGNFPGRFSGRQFSNSRSEMNVSTLELGDSALYLCASSFQGSEANVLTFGAGSRLTVL.